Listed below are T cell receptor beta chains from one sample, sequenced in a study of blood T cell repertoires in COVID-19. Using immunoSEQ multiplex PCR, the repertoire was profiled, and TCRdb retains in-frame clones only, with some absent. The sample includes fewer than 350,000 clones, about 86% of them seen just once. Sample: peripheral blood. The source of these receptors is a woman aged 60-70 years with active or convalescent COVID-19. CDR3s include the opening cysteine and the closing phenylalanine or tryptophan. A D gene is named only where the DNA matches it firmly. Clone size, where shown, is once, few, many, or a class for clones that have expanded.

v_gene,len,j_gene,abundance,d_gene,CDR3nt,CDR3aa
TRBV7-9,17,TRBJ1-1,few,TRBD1,TGTGCCAGCAGCTGGACGACAGGGGGGGGCATGAACACTGAAGCTTTCTTT,CASSWTTGGGMNTEAFF
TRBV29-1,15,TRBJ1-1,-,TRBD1,TGCAGCGTAGCCGACAGGGAACGAGGGAACACTGAAGCTTTCTTT,CSVADRERGNTEAFF
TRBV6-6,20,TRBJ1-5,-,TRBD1,TGTGCCAGCAGCTATTCTACTACAGGGGCCTTTTTCTATAGCAATCAGCCCCAGCATTTT,CASSYSTTGAFFYSNQPQHF
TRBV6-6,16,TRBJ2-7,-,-,TGTGCCAGCAGTTACCCCCGCCAGGGGGGAGCCTACGAGCAGTACTTC,CASSYPRQGGAYEQYF
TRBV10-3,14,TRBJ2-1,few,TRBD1,TGTGCCATCAGTGGGGGACAGGCCTACAATGAGCAGTTCTTC,CAISGGQAYNEQFF
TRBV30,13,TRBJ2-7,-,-,TGTGCCTGGAGTACAGTTCCCACCTACGAGCAGTACTTC,CAWSTVPTYEQYF
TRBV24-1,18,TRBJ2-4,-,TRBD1,TGTGCCACCAGTGTTGATGACAGGGAGCACCTAGCCAAAAACATTCAGTACTTC,CATSVDDREHLAKNIQYF
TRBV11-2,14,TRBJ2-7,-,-,TGTGCCAGCAGCTCGGACAGACTCTCCTACGAGCAGTACTTC,CASSSDRLSYEQYF
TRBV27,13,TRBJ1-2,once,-,TGTGCCAGCAGTTCCTCTACAGGGCACGGCTACACCTTC,CASSSSTGHGYTF
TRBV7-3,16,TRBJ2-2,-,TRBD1,TGTGCCAGCAGCCCAACAGGGGCTGGGTGGACCGGGGAGCTGTTTTTT,CASSPTGAGWTGELFF
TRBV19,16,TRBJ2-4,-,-,TGTGCCAGTAGTACCATGACAGTTATAGCCAAAAACATTCAGTACTTC,CASSTMTVIAKNIQYF
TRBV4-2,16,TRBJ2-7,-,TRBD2,TGTGCCAGCAGCCGGAAGCGGGGGGGGCCCTCCTACGAGCAGTACTTC,CASSRKRGGPSYEQYF
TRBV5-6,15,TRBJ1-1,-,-,TGTGCCAGCAGCGACGGACAGCTCATGAACACTGAAGCTTTCTTT,CASSDGQLMNTEAFF
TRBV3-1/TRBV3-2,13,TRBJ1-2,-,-,TGTGCCAGCAGCCAGTCAGGGGCCCATGGCTACACCTTC,CASSQSGAHGYTF
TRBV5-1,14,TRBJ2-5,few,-,TGCGCCAGCAGCTTGACGGGGGGCGTGGAGACCCAGTACTTC,CASSLTGGVETQYF
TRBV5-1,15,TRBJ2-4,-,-,TGCGCCAGCAGCCCGAGTACTGCTCGCAAAAACATTCAGTACTTC,CASSPSTARKNIQYF
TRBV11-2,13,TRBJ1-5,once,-,TGTGCCAGCAGCTTAGATAGGAGTCAGCCCCAGCATTTT,CASSLDRSQPQHF
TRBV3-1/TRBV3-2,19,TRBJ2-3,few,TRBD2,TGTGCCAGCAGCCAGGCGGGACTAGCGGGGGGCCTGAGCACAGATACGCAGTATTTT,CASSQAGLAGGLSTDTQYF
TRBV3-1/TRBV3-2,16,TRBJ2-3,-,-,TGTGCCAGCAGCCAAGCCGGACATGTAAGCACAGATACGCAGTATTTT,CASSQAGHVSTDTQYF
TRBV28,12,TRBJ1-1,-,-,TGTGCCAGCAGCCAAAGGGGCACTGAAGCTTTCTTT,CASSQRGTEAFF
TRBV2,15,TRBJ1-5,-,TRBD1,TGTGCCAGCAGTGCGAACAGGGGGGAGAATCAGCCCCAGCATTTT,CASSANRGENQPQHF
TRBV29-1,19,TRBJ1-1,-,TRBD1,TGCAGCGTTGTTCGTGACAACCTCGTGACAGGGGTGGGGAACACTGAAGCTTTCTTT,CSVVRDNLVTGVGNTEAFF
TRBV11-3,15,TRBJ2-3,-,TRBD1,TGTGCCAGCAGCCCGCGGACAGGTAGCACAGATACGCAGTATTTT,CASSPRTGSTDTQYF
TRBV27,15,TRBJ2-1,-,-,TGTGCCAGCACCAGGGGGGCACCCTCCTACAATGAGCAGTTCTTC,CASTRGAPSYNEQFF
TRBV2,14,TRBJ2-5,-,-,TGTGCCAGCAAAGAGATTAGCGAGAAAGAGACCCAGTACTTC,CASKEISEKETQYF
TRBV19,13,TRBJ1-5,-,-,TGTGCCAGTAGTAGCCCAGGACTGCGGCCCCAGCATTTT,CASSSPGLRPQHF
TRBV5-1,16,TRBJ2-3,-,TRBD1,TGCGCCAGCAGCTCCCGACAGGGGGCCAGCACAGATACGCAGTATTTT,CASSSRQGASTDTQYF
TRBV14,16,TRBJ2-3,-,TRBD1,TGTGCCAGCAGTCGCCGGGGGACAGGAGGCACAGATACGCAGTATTTT,CASSRRGTGGTDTQYF
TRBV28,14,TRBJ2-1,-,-,TGTGCCAGCAGTTTGACCGGGGTCCCCCTGGAGCAGTTCTTC,CASSLTGVPLEQFF
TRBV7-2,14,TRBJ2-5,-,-,TGTGCCAGCAGCTTACTTGGGCAGTCAGAGACCCAGTACTTC,CASSLLGQSETQYF
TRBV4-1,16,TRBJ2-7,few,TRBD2,TGCGCCAGCAGCCAACCTAGGACTAGCGGGGCCTACGAGCAGTACTTC,CASSQPRTSGAYEQYF
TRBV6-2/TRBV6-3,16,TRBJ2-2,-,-,TGTGCCAGCAGTTACAGCAGACAGGTGAACACCGGGGAGCTGTTTTTT,CASSYSRQVNTGELFF
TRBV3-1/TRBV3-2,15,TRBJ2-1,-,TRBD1,TGTGCCAGCAGCCCCGGGACAGGAGCCTACAATGAGCAGTTCTTC,CASSPGTGAYNEQFF
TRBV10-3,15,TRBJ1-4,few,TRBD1,TGTGCCATCAGTGACGGGCAGGGGGCGCGCGAAAAACTGTTTTTT,CAISDGQGAREKLFF
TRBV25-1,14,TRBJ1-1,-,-,TGTGCCAGCAGTGTCTCCGGGACATACAACGGAGCTTTCTTT,CASSVSGTYNGAFF
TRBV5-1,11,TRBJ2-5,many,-,TGCGCCAGCAGCTCACAAGAGACCCAGTACTTC,CASSSQETQYF
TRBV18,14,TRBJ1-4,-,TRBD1,TGTGCCAGCTCACCCGGGACAGGCAATGAAAAACTGTTTTTT,CASSPGTGNEKLFF
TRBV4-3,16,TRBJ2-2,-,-,TGCGCCAGCAGCCAAGAAACCAGGGCGGGGTACGGGGAGCTGTTTTTT,CASSQETRAGYGELFF
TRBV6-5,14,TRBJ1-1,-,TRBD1,TGTGCCAGCAGTTACGGACAGGGGTACACTGAAGCTTTCTTT,CASSYGQGYTEAFF